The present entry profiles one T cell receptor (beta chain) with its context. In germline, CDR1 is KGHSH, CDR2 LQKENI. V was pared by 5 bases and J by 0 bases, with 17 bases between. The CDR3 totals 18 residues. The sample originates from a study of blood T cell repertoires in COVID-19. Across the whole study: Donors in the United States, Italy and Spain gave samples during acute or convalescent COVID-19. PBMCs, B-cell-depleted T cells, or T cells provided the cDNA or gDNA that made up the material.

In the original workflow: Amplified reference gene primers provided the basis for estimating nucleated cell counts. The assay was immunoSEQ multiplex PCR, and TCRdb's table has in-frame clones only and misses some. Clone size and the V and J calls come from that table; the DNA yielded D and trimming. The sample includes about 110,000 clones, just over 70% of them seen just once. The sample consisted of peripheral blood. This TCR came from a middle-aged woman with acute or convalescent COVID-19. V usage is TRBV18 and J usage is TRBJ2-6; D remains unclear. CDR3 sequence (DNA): TGTGCCAGCTCATCCGGATACAGAGATCTCTCTGGGGCCAACGTCCTGACTTTC. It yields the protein CASSSGYRDLSGANVLTF.